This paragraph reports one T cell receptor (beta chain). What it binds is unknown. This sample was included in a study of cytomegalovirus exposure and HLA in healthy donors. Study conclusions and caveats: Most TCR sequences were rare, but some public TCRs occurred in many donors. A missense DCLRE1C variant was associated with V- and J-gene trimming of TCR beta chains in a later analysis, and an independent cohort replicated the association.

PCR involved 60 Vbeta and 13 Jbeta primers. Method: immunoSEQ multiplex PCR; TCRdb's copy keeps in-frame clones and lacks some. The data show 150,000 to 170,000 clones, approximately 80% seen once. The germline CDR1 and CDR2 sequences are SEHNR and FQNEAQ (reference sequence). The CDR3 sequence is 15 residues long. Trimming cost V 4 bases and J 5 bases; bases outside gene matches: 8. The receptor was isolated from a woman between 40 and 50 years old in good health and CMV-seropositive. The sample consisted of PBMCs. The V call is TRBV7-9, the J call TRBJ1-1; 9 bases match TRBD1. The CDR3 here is CASSSSGTGRTEAFF. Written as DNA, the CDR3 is TGTGCCAGCAGCTCAAGTGGGACAGGGAGGACTGAAGCTTTCTTT.